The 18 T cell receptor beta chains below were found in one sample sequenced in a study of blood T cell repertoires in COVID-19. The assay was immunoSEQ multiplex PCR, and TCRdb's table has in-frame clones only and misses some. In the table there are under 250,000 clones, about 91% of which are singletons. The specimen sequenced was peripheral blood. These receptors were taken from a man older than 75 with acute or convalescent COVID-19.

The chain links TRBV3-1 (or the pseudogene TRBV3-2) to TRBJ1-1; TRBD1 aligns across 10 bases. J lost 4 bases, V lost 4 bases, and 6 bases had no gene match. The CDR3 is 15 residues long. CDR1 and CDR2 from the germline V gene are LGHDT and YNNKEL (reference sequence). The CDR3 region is CASSPETGGLTEAFF. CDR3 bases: TGTGCCAGCAGCCCGGAGACAGGGGGCCTCACTGAAGCTTTCTTT.

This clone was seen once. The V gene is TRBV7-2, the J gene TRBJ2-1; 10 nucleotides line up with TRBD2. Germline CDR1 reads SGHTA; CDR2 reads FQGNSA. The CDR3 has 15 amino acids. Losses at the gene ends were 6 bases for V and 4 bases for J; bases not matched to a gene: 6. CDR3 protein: CASSSGTSVYNEQFF. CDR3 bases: TGTGCCAGCAGTTCCGGGACTAGCGTATACAATGAGCAGTTCTTC.

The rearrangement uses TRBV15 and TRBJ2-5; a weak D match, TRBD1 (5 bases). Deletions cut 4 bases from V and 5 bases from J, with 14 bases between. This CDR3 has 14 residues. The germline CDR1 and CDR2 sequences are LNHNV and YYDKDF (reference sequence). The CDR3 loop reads CATSKGQSGETQYF. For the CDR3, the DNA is TGTGCCACCAGCAAGGGGCAGTCTGGGGAGACCCAGTACTTC.

In nucleotides, the CDR3 is TGTGCCAGTAGTACTACAGGGGGCTCAGAGACCCAGTACTTC. This encodes CASSTTGGSETQYF. The rearrangement joins TRBV19 to TRBJ2-5; 9 bases are a match to TRBD1. The CDR3 runs 14 residues. Germline values: CDR1 LNHDA, CDR2 SQIVND (reference sequence). The trim removed 4 bases at V and 4 bases at J, leaving 4 bases unmatched. The complete variable domain, with remaining parts taken from reference TRBV19 and TRBJ2-5, reads DGGITQSPKYLFRKEGQNVTLSCEQNLNHDAMYWYRQDPGQGLRLIYYSQIVNDFQKGDIAEGYSVSREKKESFPLTVTSAQKNPTAFYLCASSTTGGSETQYFGPGTRLLVL.

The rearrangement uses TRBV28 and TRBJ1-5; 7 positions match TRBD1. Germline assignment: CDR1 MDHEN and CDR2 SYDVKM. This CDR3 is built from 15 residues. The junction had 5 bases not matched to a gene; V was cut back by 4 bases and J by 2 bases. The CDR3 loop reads CASSSGGNGNQPQHF. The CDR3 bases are TGTGCCAGCAGTTCAGGGGGTAACGGCAATCAGCCCCAGCATTTT.

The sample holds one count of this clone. In nucleotides, the CDR3 is TGCGCCAGCAGCTTGGGGACTATGAACACTGAAGCTTTCTTT. Translating it yields CASSLGTMNTEAFF. The V gene is TRBV5-1, the J gene TRBJ1-1, with unresolved D. V lost 0 bases to trimming and J lost 0 bases, with 6 bases between them. This CDR3 is built from 14 residues. Germline V gives CDR1 SGHRS, CDR2 YFSETQ.

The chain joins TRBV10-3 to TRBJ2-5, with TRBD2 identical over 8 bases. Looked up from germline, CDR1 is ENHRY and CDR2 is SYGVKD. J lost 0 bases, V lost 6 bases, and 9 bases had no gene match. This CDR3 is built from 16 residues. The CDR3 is CAIRNDRRGDQETQYF. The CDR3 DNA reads TGTGCCATCAGAAATGACAGGCGGGGGGACCAAGAGACCCAGTACTTC.

CDR3 in DNA: TGTGCCAGCAGCCAAGATTTCGGGGGGCTAAGGTCGAAAAACATTCAGTACTTC. Residues: CASSQDFGGLRSKNIQYF. The chain joins TRBV4-2 to TRBJ2-4, with D maybe TRBD2 (7 bases). Germline CDR1 LGHNA, CDR2 YNFKEQ. The CDR3 covers 18 residues. The V end was cut by 0 bases, the J end by 4 bases, with 19 bases between.

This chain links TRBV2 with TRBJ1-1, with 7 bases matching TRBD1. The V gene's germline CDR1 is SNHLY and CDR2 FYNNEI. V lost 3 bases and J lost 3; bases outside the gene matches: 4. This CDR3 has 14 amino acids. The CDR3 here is CASSDPGGDTEAFF. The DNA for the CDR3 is TGTGCCAGCAGTGACCCAGGGGGAGACACTGAAGCTTTCTTT.

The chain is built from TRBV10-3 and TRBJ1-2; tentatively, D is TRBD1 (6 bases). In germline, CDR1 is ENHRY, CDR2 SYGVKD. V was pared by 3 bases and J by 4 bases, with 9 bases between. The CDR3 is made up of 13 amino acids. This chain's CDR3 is CAISDPDSYGYTF. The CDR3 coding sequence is TGTGCCATCAGTGACCCGGACAGCTATGGCTACACCTTC.

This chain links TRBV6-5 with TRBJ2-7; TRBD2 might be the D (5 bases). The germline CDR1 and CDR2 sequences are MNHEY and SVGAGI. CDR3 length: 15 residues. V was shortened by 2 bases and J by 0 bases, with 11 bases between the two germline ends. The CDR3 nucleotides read TGTGCCAGCAGTTACGGCGGAGGAATCTCCTACGAGCAGTACTTC. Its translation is CASSYGGGISYEQYF.

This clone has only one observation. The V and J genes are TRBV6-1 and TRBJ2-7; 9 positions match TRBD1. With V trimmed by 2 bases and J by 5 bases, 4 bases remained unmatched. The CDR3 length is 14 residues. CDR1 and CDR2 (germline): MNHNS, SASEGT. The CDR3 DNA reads TGTGCCAGCAGTGAACCCGGACAGGGGAACGAGCAGTACTTC. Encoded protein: CASSEPGQGNEQYF.

CDR3 nucleotide sequence: TGTGCCAGCAGCCGGACAGATACGCAGTATTTT. It encodes CASSRTDTQYF. The chain joins TRBV7-2 to TRBJ2-3, with D uncertain. This CDR3 has 11 amino acids. Looked up from germline, CDR1 is SGHTA and CDR2 is FQGNSA. Trimming took 5 bases from V and 3 from J, leaving 3 bases between them.

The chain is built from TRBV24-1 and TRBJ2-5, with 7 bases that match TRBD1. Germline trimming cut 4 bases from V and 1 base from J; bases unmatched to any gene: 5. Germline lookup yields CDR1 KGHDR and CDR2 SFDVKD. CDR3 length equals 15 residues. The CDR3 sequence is CATSEPTGRQETQYF. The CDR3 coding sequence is TGTGCCACCAGTGAACCGACAGGGCGCCAAGAGACCCAGTACTTC.

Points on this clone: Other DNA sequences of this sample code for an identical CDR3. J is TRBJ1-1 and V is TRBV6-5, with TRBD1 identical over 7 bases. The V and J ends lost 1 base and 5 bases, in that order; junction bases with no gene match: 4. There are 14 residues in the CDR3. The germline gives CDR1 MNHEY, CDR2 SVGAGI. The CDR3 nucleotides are TGTGCCAGCAGTTACTTAGGGGGCAATACTGAAGCTTTCTTT. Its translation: CASSYLGGNTEAFF.

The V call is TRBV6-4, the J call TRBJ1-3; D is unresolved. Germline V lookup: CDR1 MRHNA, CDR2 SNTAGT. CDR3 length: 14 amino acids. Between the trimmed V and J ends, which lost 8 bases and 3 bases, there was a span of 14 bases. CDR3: CASSQRANGNTIYF. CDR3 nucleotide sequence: TGTGCCAGCTCCCAGAGGGCTAATGGAAACACCATATATTTT.

CDR3 sequence (DNA): TGTGCCAGCAGCTTACCGAGGGTGAACACTGAAGCTTTCTTT. Amino acids: CASSLPRVNTEAFF. This chain connects TRBV7-9 to TRBJ1-1; no clear D. The CDR3 is 14 residues long. The germline V and J ends were trimmed by 2 bases and 0 bases, with 7 bases remaining between them. CDR1 and CDR2 (germline): SEHNR, FQNEAQ (reference sequence).

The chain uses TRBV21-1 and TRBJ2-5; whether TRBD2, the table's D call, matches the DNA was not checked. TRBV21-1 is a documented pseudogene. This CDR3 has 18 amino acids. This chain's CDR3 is CASSNAGTSGSSQETQYF. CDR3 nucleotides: TGTGCCAGCAGCAACGCGGGGACTAGCGGGAGCAGCCAAGAGACCCAGTACTTC.